The 20 T cell receptor beta chains given below trace back to one sample, sequenced in a study of blood T cell repertoires in COVID-19. Only in-frame clones appear in the TCRdb table, and some are missing; sequencing was by immunoSEQ multiplex PCR. The sample records approximately 110,000 clones, around nine tenths being singletons. Sequenced: peripheral blood. These TCRs come from a man aged 35 to 55 with acute or convalescent COVID-19.

The CDR3 DNA follows: TGTGCCAGCAGTTACTCTGACGCGGCAGAGACCCAGTACTTC. Protein sequence: CASSYSDAAETQYF. The chain uses TRBV6-2 or TRBV6-3 and TRBJ2-5; D is uncertain. Trimming took 0 bases from V and 4 from J, leaving 9 bases between them. From germline, CDR1 is MNHEY and CDR2 SVGEGT. The CDR3 runs to 14 residues.

The V and J genes are TRBV30 and TRBJ2-1; 7 bases line up with TRBD2. The CDR3 extends over 15 amino acids. In germline, CDR1 is GTSNPN, CDR2 SVGIG (reference sequence). With 3 bases clipped from V and 4 bases from J, the junction kept 9 bases outside the gene matches. This chain's CDR3 is CAWRQTLAIYNEQFF. The DNA for the CDR3 is TGTGCCTGGAGGCAAACACTAGCGATATACAATGAGCAGTTCTTC.

This chain uses TRBV12-3 or TRBV12-4 with TRBJ2-7; 7 bases are a match to TRBD1. Unmatched junction bases numbered 1, after V lost 5 bases and J lost 3 bases. The CDR3 is 12 residues long. The DNA of the CDR3 is TGTGCCAGCAGTCGACAGGGCTACGAGCAGTACTTC. Its translation is CASSRQGYEQYF.

This chain connects TRBV5-6 to TRBJ2-1, with 11 positions matching TRBD2. V was clipped by 4 bases and J by 10 bases; unmatched bases: 10. Germline CDR1 is SGHDT and CDR2 is YYEEEE. The CDR3 is made up of 15 amino acids. CDR3: CASSPGTSGWLEQFF. The DNA of the CDR3 is TGTGCCAGCAGCCCCGGGACTAGCGGTTGGCTCGAGCAGTTCTTC.

V is TRBV6-5 and J is TRBJ2-3; 7 bases map to TRBD2. The germline CDR1 and CDR2 sequences are MNHEY and SVGAGI. CDR3 length: 14 residues. Unmatched junction bases numbered 10, after V lost 11 bases and J lost 2 bases. CDR3 nucleotides: TGTGCCTCCGGGGACTACCTTTTCACAGATACGCAGTATTTT. Its translation is CASGDYLFTDTQYF.

The chain carries TRBV6-5 and TRBJ1-5; 8 bases match TRBD1. Germline V gives CDR1 MNHEY, CDR2 SVGAGI. Unmatched junction bases numbered 4, after V lost 8 bases and J lost 1 base. This CDR3 contains 14 residues. CDR3 in DNA: TGTGCCAGCGCAGGACAGGGAAGCAATCAGCCCCAGCATTTT. Protein product: CASAGQGSNQPQHF.

This clone was detected once. The chain uses TRBV7-2 and TRBJ1-5; TRBD1 might be the D (6 bases). Trimming removed 5 bases at V and 0 bases at J, with 14 bases between. The CDR3 loop spans 16 amino acids. Germline loops: CDR1 SGHTA, CDR2 FQGNSA. The CDR3 DNA reads TGTGCCAGCAGCCTGGGGGCCCCTTATAGCAATCAGCCCCAGCATTTT. This codes for CASSLGAPYSNQPQHF.

This clone was seen a single time. J is TRBJ2-1 and V is TRBV27; 15 bases fit TRBD2. Germline V lookup: CDR1 MNHEY, CDR2 SMNVEV (reference sequence). V gave up 0 bases and J gave up 10 bases; unmatched junction bases: 7. This CDR3 has 17 amino acids. The CDR3 coding sequence is TGTGCCAGCAGTTTATCGAAAGGACTAGCGGGAGGGGGGGAGCAGTTCTTC. Its translation is CASSLSKGLAGGGEQFF.

The chain is built from TRBV12-3 or TRBV12-4 and TRBJ2-4; perhaps TRBD2 as D (5 bases). This CDR3 comprises 12 residues. The V end lost 8 bases, the J end lost 7 bases, and 12 bases lay between the germline ends. The CDR3 region has the DNA TGTGCCAGCCAACTCGAGGGTAACATTCAGTACTTC. This codes for CASQLEGNIQYF.

The genes are TRBV7-8 and TRBJ2-4, with 16 bases lining up with TRBD2. In germline, CDR1 is SGHVS, CDR2 FQNEAQ. The CDR3 loop spans 17 amino acids. V shed 4 bases and J 6 bases; nucleotides not matched to a gene: 6. CDR3 bases: TGTGCCAGCAGCTATGGGACTAGCGGGGGGGCGGTAAACATTCAGTACTTC. The encoded protein is CASSYGTSGGAVNIQYF. Together with reference TRBV7-8 and TRBJ2-4, the CDR3 gives the full variable domain: GAGVSQSPRYKVAKRGQDVALRCDPISGHVSLFWYQQALGQGPEFLTYFQNEAQLDKSGLPSDRFFAERPEGSVSTLKIQRTQQEDSAVYLCASSYGTSGGAVNIQYFGAGTRLSVL.

The chain joins TRBV10-3 to TRBJ2-7, with D maybe TRBD2 (6 bases). The length of the CDR3 is 16 residues. CDR1 ENHRY and CDR2 SYGVKD come from the germline V gene. Between the trimmed V and J ends, which lost 2 bases and 3 bases, there was a span of 17 bases. CDR3 DNA sequence: TGTGCCATCAGTGAGAAGGCCGGGACTTGGCACTACGAGCAGTACTTC. Residues: CAISEKAGTWHYEQYF.

The J gene is TRBJ2-6, the V gene TRBV7-2, with TRBD1 matching over 8 bases. The CDR3 consists of 17 residues. J lost 0 bases, V lost 5 bases, and 6 bases had no gene match. Germline-derived CDR1 and CDR2 are SGHTA and FQGNSA. The CDR3 nucleotides read TGTGCCAGCAGCCAGACAGGGGTTCTCTCTGGGGCCAACGTCCTGACTTTC. It specifies CASSQTGVLSGANVLTF. The complete variable domain, with remaining parts taken from reference TRBV7-2 and TRBJ2-6, reads GAGVSQSPSNKVTEKGKDVELRCDPISGHTALYWYRQSLGQGLEFLIYFQGNSAPDKSGLPSDRFSAERTGGSVSTLTIQRTQQEDSAVYLCASSQTGVLSGANVLTFGAGSRLTVL.

This chain joins TRBV30 and TRBJ1-4; D is uncertain. The CDR3 consists of 14 residues. Germline V gene data show CDR1 as GTSNPN and CDR2 as SVGIG (reference sequence). The V and J ends lost 1 base and 7 bases respectively, with 13 bases between them. CDR3 nucleotide sequence: TGTGCCTGGAGTGGGGCCGGGGTAGGTGAAAAACTGTTTTTT. Its protein product is CAWSGAGVGEKLFF.

The rearrangement links TRBV7-6 to TRBJ1-3, with 8 bases matching TRBD1. The CDR3 contains 16 residues. The V and J ends lost 5 bases and 4 bases, in that order; junction bases with no gene match: 10. The germline CDR1 and CDR2 sequences are SGHVS and FNYEAQ. CDR3 in amino acids: CASSPTRTGSGNTIYF. The CDR3 DNA is TGTGCCAGCAGCCCCACCCGGACAGGGTCCGGAAACACCATATATTTT.

The chain uses TRBV5-8 and TRBJ2-7, with 9 bases identical to TRBD1. V shed 2 bases and J 7 bases; nucleotides not matched to a gene: 13. Germline V CDR1 and CDR2: SGHTS, YDEGEE. The CDR3 is 16 amino acids. In DNA, the CDR3 is TGTGCCAGCAGCTTCCGGGACAGGGCTAACTTAGGGGAGCAGTACTTC. This codes for CASSFRDRANLGEQYF.

The chain joins TRBV18 to TRBJ2-7; 11 bases map to TRBD2. This CDR3 is 14 amino acids long. Germline loops: CDR1 KGHSH, CDR2 LQKENI. V dropped 3 bases and J dropped 4; count of bases not matched to a gene: 2. The CDR3 bases are TGTGCCAGCTCACCTAGCGGGGGGGCTTACGAGCAGTACTTC. Protein sequence: CASSPSGGAYEQYF.

This chain joins TRBV4-1 and TRBJ2-1; a weak D match, TRBD1 (7 bases). The V end was cut by 2 bases, the J end by 6 bases, with 11 bases between. The CDR3 sequence is 14 residues long. Per the germline V gene, CDR1 is MGHRA and CDR2 is YSYEKL. DNA for the CDR3: TGCGCCAGCAGCCAACAGGGGGGTAGCAATGAGCAGTTCTTC. This translates into CASSQQGGSNEQFF.

This rearrangement joins TRBV19 to TRBJ1-1; D may be TRBD1 (5 bases). Trimming took 6 bases from V and 2 from J, leaving 13 bases between them. CDR1 is LNHDA, CDR2 SQIVND, per germline (reference sequence). This CDR3 contains 14 residues. The CDR3 reads CASSWGRANTEAFF. CDR3 DNA: TGTGCCAGTAGCTGGGGGAGGGCCAACACTGAAGCTTTCTTT.

The rearrangement links TRBV6-5 to TRBJ1-5; the D gene is possibly TRBD1 (5 bases). The CDR3 runs 14 residues. The germline gives CDR1 MNHEY, CDR2 SVGAGI. V was pared by 2 bases and J by 7 bases, with 12 bases between. Here the CDR3 DNA reads TGTGCCAGCAGTTACCGGGGGGGAAACCAGCCCCAGCATTTT. This sequence encodes CASSYRGGNQPQHF.

The CDR3 DNA follows: TGTGCCAGCAGCCCACGCCCTAGCGGGACGCACATTCAGTACTTC. It translates to CASSPRPSGTHIQYF. V and J are TRBV9 and TRBJ2-4, with TRBD2 identical over 9 bases. Germline CDR1 is SGDLS and CDR2 is YYNGEE. The CDR3 spans 15 residues. Losses at the gene ends were 4 bases for V and 8 bases for J; bases not matched to a gene: 10.